Each of the 23 T cell receptor beta chains below was sequenced from the same sample in a study of read filtering for tumor transcriptome and immune sequencing. Molecular barcoded adaptors covering alpha/delta and beta/gamma chains were used on 400 to 450 ng RNA. TCRdb reprocessed the reads via MiXCR and lists one record per CDR3 protein. This table has 40,000 to 50,000 distinct CDR3 sequences, roughly a fifth appearing once. Sequencing input: a population of CD138-negative cells sorted from bone marrow. The receptors derive from a donor older than 35 with multiple myeloma.

Only a few counts were recorded for this clonotype. A read error may explain this, as a much larger clone is one base away. This chain connects TRBV12-3 or TRBV12-4 to TRBJ2-7; TRBD1 or TRBD2 may be the D gene (7 bases each). Trimming stripped 8 bases from V and 5 bases from J, with 19 bases between. This CDR3 comprises 14 residues. The CDR3 sequence is CASGRSQGGDEQYF. The CDR3 DNA follows: TGTGCCAGCGGACGATCCCAGGGGGGGGACGAGCAGTACTTC.

This clonotype has ten or more counts. This chain joins TRBV5-1 and TRBJ2-1, with 7 nucleotides matching TRBD2. V lost 2 bases and J lost 6; bases outside the gene matches: 2. CDR1 is SGHRS, CDR2 YFSETQ, per germline. This CDR3 has 13 residues. CDR3 sequence (DNA): TGCGCCAGCAGCTTCGGACTAGGCAATGAGCAGTTCTTC. The encoded protein is CASSFGLGNEQFF.

This clonotype was seen at least ten times. CDR3: CASSFDLDPMGNTAFF. The CDR3 nucleotides read TGTGCCAGCAGCTTCGATCTCGACCCGATGGGGAATACAGCTTTCTTT. The chain couples TRBV5-5 to TRBJ1-1; no clear D. The CDR3 is 16 amino acids. Germline loops: CDR1 SGHKS, CDR2 YYEKEE (reference sequence). Trimming took 2 bases from V and 10 from J, leaving 24 bases between them.

This clonotype was detected only a few times. This chain links TRBV12-3 or TRBV12-4 with TRBJ2-5; D is ambiguous. Trimming took off 3 bases at V and 5 bases at J, with 10 bases between the two ends. This CDR3 spans 13 amino acids. CDR3 in DNA: TGTGCCAGCAGTTTTTATCCTGTGGAGACCCAGTACTTC. Translated, it gives CASSFYPVETQYF.

This clonotype was recorded at least ten times. The chain links TRBV5-8 to TRBJ2-1, with 7 bases aligning to TRBD1. The CDR3 sequence is 15 residues long. Germline V CDR1 and CDR2: SGHTS, YDEGEE. V shed 6 bases and J 10 bases; nucleotides not matched to a gene: 16. The CDR3 sequence is CASTLIRDSQGEQFF. The DNA for the CDR3 is TGTGCCAGCACCCTGATCCGGGACAGTCAAGGAGAGCAGTTCTTC.

This clonotype was found many times. The chain links TRBV7-7 to TRBJ2-1, with TRBD1 matching 8 bases. The CDR3 runs to 18 residues. Germline V gives CDR1 SSHAT, CDR2 FNYEAQ (reference sequence). The CDR3 loop reads CAILIRDRSSGGKNEQFF. DNA for the CDR3: TGTGCTATCCTGATCCGGGACAGGAGTTCTGGCGGGAAGAATGAGCAGTTCTTC.

This clonotype was picked up many times. The chain employs TRBV10-3 and TRBJ2-5; 9 bases are shared with TRBD1. Germline V gene data show CDR1 as ENHRY and CDR2 as SYGVKD. This CDR3 region has 16 residues. Trimming cost V 0 bases and J 4 bases; bases outside gene matches: 6. The CDR3 DNA is TGTGCCATCAGTGAGTCTGGGACAGGGAAGCGAGAGACCCAGTACTTC. It encodes CAISESGTGKRETQYF.

This clonotype occurred many times. This chain uses TRBV20-1 with TRBJ2-1; a weak D match, TRBD1 (6 bases). The CDR3 extends over 13 amino acids. Per the germline V gene, CDR1 is DFQATT and CDR2 is SNEGSKA (reference sequence). Trimming stripped 4 bases from V and 4 bases from J, with 11 bases between. CDR3 protein: CSATPDRYNEQFF. The CDR3 bases are TGCAGTGCTACACCAGACAGGTACAATGAGCAGTTCTTC.

Ten or more counts support this clonotype. V and J are TRBV6-2 or TRBV6-3 and TRBJ2-5, with 8 bases aligning to TRBD1. The germline CDR1 and CDR2 sequences are MNHEY and SVGEGT. This CDR3 contains 14 residues. V lost 8 bases to trimming and J lost 5 bases; unmatched junction nucleotides: 10. As DNA, the CDR3 is TGTGCCAGCGAGAGGACAGGGCCCATGGAGACCCAGTACTTC. This encodes CASERTGPMETQYF.

This clonotype has a handful of counts. The CDR3 nucleotides are TGCAGTGCTAGCCCAATTAGGGGCGAGCAGTACTTC. This encodes CSASPIRGEQYF. J is TRBJ2-7 and V is TRBV20-1; TRBD1 is a possible D gene (5 bases). The CDR3 runs 12 residues. Trimming pared 3 bases from V and 6 bases from J, leaving 12 bases between. The V gene's germline CDR1 is DFQATT and CDR2 SNEGSKA (reference sequence).

A note on this clonotype: Since a much larger clone is just one base distant, this may be a read error. Given the absence of the conserved phenylalanine or tryptophan at the CDR3 end, a read error is likely. The chain uses TRBV10-3 and TRBJ2-3; 7 positions match TRBD2. The ends lost 7 bases at V and 9 bases at J; junction bases unmatched: 7. CDR1 is ENHRY and CDR2 is SYGVKD in the germline V gene. There are 12 residues in the CDR3. The DNA of the CDR3 is TGTGCCATCACCGGGGCGGGGGAGACGCAGTATTCT. Translation gives CAITGAGETQYS.

This clonotype was seen only a few times. The V gene is TRBV20-1, the J gene TRBJ1-3; D possibly corresponds to TRBD1 (6 bases). Germline-derived CDR1 and CDR2 are DFQATT and SNEGSKA (reference sequence). The CDR3 runs to 13 residues. CDR3 in amino acids: CSALPGTGNTIYF. The CDR3 coding sequence is TGCAGCGCCCTGCCGGGGACAGGAAACACCATATATTTT.

The rearrangement links TRBV6-6 to TRBJ1-2; TRBD1 might be the D (5 bases). Germline-derived CDR1 and CDR2 are MNHNY and SVGAGI (reference sequence). CDR3 length: 18 amino acids. Trimming took 2 bases from V and 0 from J, leaving 19 bases between them. The CDR3 sequence is CASSYSGQELPPNYGYTF. For the CDR3, the DNA is TGTGCCAGCAGTTACAGCGGACAAGAGCTCCCTCCTAACTATGGCTACACCTTC.

The rearrangement joins TRBV7-2 to TRBJ2-7; 9 bases match TRBD1. Trimming at V came to 2 bases and at J to 3 bases, leaving 5 bases not matched to a gene. This CDR3 has 15 amino acids. Germline CDR1 reads SGHTA; CDR2 reads FQGNSA. CDR3 residues: CASSLRYRGLYEQYF. CDR3 DNA sequence: TGTGCCAGCAGCTTAAGGTACAGGGGGCTCTACGAGCAGTACTTC.

CDR3 DNA: TGCAGCGTTGTTTGGGCGATCGGAGCTTTCTTT. It translates to CSVVWAIGAFF. The chain joins TRBV29-1 to TRBJ1-1, with D uncertain. V lost 4 bases to trimming and J lost 10 bases, with 13 bases between them. Germline V gene lookup returns CDR1 SQVTM and CDR2 ANQGSEA. The CDR3 extends over 11 amino acids.

The chain's CDR3 is CASTIHVGRGPRAEAFF. CDR3 coding DNA: TGTGCCAGTACCATACATGTCGGAAGGGGCCCTCGCGCTGAAGCTTTCTTT. J is TRBJ1-1 and V is TRBV19, with D perhaps matching TRBD1 (5 bases). With 7 bases removed from V and 6 bases from J, the gap between germline ends came to 27 bases. Germline lookup yields CDR1 LNHDA and CDR2 SQIVND (reference sequence). The CDR3 runs 17 residues.

A word on this clonotype: Because the CDR3 is missing its conserved closing phenylalanine or tryptophan, this is likely a read error. The rearrangement links TRBV4-3 to TRBJ2-1; D call uncertain. V was pared by 4 bases and J by 2 bases, with 15 bases between. This CDR3 has 16 residues. Per germline, CDR1 LGHNA and CDR2 YSLEER. The CDR3 DNA follows: TGCGCCAGCAGCCCCCGGCCCACGAGCCCCTACAATGAGCAGTTCTAC. It yields the protein CASSPRPTSPYNEQFY.

This chain connects TRBV20-1 to TRBJ1-1; D not resolved. The germline CDR1 and CDR2 sequences are DFQATT and SNEGSKA (reference sequence). Trimming shortened V by 1 base and J by 1 base, and 10 bases separated the two germline ends. The CDR3 is 14 residues long. The chain's CDR3 is CSARALAGNTEAFF. The CDR3 region has the DNA TGCAGTGCTAGAGCCCTGGCAGGGAACACTGAAGCTTTCTTT.

Comment on this clonotype: The CDR3 does not close with the conserved phenylalanine or tryptophan, likely indicating a read error. V usage is TRBV20-1 and J usage is TRBJ2-1; tentatively, D is TRBD2 (5 bases). Germline V gives CDR1 DFQATT, CDR2 SNEGSKA (reference sequence). The CDR3 covers 16 residues. The CDR3 here is CSAPAGVRSSYNDQFS. The CDR3 bases are TGCAGTGCCCCGGCCGGGGTTAGGAGCTCCTACAATGATCAGTTCTCC.

Remarks on this clonotype: A far larger clone is just one base off, so this is likely a read error. The chain links TRBV7-6 to TRBJ2-1; D uncertain. Germline loops: CDR1 SGHVS, CDR2 FNYEAQ. Deletions cut 7 bases from V and 9 bases from J, with 13 bases between. The CDR3 has 12 residues. Written as DNA, the CDR3 is TGTGCCAGCATCTCACCCTGTAGTGAGCAGTTCTTC. Its protein is CASISPCSEQFF.

The table lists this clonotype with many counts. This chain uses TRBV2 with TRBJ2-2; 8 bases align to TRBD2. Germline CDR1 is SNHLY and CDR2 is FYNNEI. J lost 5 bases, V lost 2 bases, and 1 base had no gene match. This CDR3 is 14 amino acids long. Here the CDR3 DNA reads TGTGCCAGCAGTGAAAGCGGGAGAACCGGGGAGCTGTTTTTT. As protein: CASSESGRTGELFF. Supplemented by reference TRBV2 and TRBJ2-2, the full variable domain reads EPEVTQTPSHQVTQMGQEVILRCVPISNHLYFYWYRQILGQKVEFLVSFYNNEISEKSEIFDDQFSVERPDGSNFTLKIRSTKLEDSAMYFCASSESGRTGELFFGEGSRLTVL.

Only a few counts were recorded for this clonotype. A much larger clone is a single base away; this may be a read error. The rearrangement joins TRBV29-1 to TRBJ2-2; 9 nucleotides line up with TRBD1. Germline assignment: CDR1 SQVTM and CDR2 ANQGSEA. This CDR3 contains 14 residues. DNA of the CDR3: TGCAGCGTTGTAACAGGGGGCATTCCCGGGGAGCTGCTTTTT. It yields the protein CSVVTGGIPGELLF.

This clonotype was counted at least ten times. Here the CDR3 reads CASSQSGSVSYEQYF. CDR3 nucleotides: TGTGCCAGCAGCCAAAGCGGGAGCGTGTCCTACGAGCAGTACTTC. V gene TRBV7-2 combines with J gene TRBJ2-7; 8 bases are shared with TRBD2. The V gene end was trimmed by 5 bases and the J gene end by 1 base; junction bases not matched to a gene: 7. CDR3 length equals 15 residues. From germline, CDR1 is SGHTA and CDR2 FQGNSA.